The 28 T cell receptor beta chains below all came from one sample that was sequenced in a study of technical replicates of blood from several donors. Libraries were prepared by immunoSEQ multiplex PCR; TCRdb keeps only in-frame clonotypes and omits some of them. The sample gives approximately 87,000 clones, more than 85% of which show up once; approximately 0.4% is in the top ten. The sequenced material came from T cells isolated from PBMCs. The receptors were gathered from a human donor in good health. Some clones in this sample may be carry-over from other donors' samples.

The chain links TRBV5-1 to TRBJ1-1; the match to TRBD1 covers 7 bases. The germline gives CDR1 SGHRS, CDR2 YFSETQ. V lost 2 bases to trimming and J lost 0 bases; unmatched junction nucleotides: 7. The length of the CDR3 is 16 residues. CDR3 sequence: CASSFGQVMMNTEAFF. CDR3 coding DNA: TGCGCCAGCAGCTTTGGACAGGTGATGATGAACACTGAAGCTTTCTTT.

The J gene is TRBJ1-1, the V gene TRBV10-3, with a possible D match to TRBD1 (6 bases). The CDR3 is made up of 15 amino acids. CDR1 ENHRY and CDR2 SYGVKD come from the germline V gene. The V end was cut by 0 bases, the J end by 2 bases, with 10 bases between. CDR3 sequence (DNA): TGTGCCATCAGTGAGTCGGGGACACTTAACACTGAAGCTTTCTTT. As protein: CAISESGTLNTEAFF.

This clone occurred a few times. The chain is built from TRBV9 and TRBJ2-1, with 10 positions matching TRBD2. The CDR3 runs 18 residues. CDR1 and CDR2 (germline): SGDLS, YYNGEE. The V gene end was trimmed by 4 bases and the J gene end by 8 bases; junction bases not matched to a gene: 18. The CDR3 sequence: CASSYKTLAGDQSDEQFF. CDR3 nucleotide sequence: TGTGCCAGCAGCTATAAAACTCTAGCGGGAGACCAATCGGATGAGCAGTTCTTC.

This clone was seen a single time. This chain joins TRBV30 and TRBJ1-2; D uncertain. CDR3 size: 14 residues. V lost 1 base, J lost 6 bases, and 15 bases lay in between. The V gene's germline CDR1 is GTSNPN and CDR2 SVGIG (reference sequence). The CDR3 sequence is CAWSDGTRRNGYTF. CDR3 bases: TGTGCCTGGAGTGATGGTACACGGAGGAATGGCTACACCTTC. Full variable domain (rest looked up from reference TRBV30 and TRBJ1-2): SQTIHQWPATLVQPVGSPLSLECTVEGTSNPNLYWYRQAAGRGLQLLFYSVGIGQISSEVPQNLSASRPQDRQFILSSKKLLLSDSGFYLCAWSDGTRRNGYTFGSGTRLTVV.

The V call is TRBV2, the J call TRBJ2-1; 8 bases map to TRBD2. The length of the CDR3 is 13 residues. Germline loops: CDR1 SNHLY, CDR2 FYNNEI. The ends lost 6 bases at V and 2 bases at J; junction bases unmatched: 0. CDR3 residues: CASRAGAYNEQFF. The CDR3 region has the DNA TGTGCCAGCAGAGCGGGAGCCTACAATGAGCAGTTCTTC.

The chain carries TRBV19 and TRBJ1-2; TRBD1 is a possible D gene (5 bases). Germline loops: CDR1 LNHDA, CDR2 SQIVND (reference sequence). CDR3 length equals 15 residues. The V end lost 3 bases, the J end lost 7 bases, and 18 bases lay between the germline ends. The CDR3 sequence is CASSIGGTETLGYTF. The CDR3, as DNA: TGTGCCAGTAGTATCGGGGGTACTGAGACTCTTGGCTACACCTTC. The full variable domain, in which reference TRBV19 and TRBJ1-2 provide the parts outside the CDR3, is DGGITQSPKYLFRKEGQNVTLSCEQNLNHDAMYWYRQDPGQGLRLIYYSQIVNDFQKGDIAEGYSVSREKKESFPLTVTSAQKNPTAFYLCASSIGGTETLGYTFGSGTRLTVV.

This clone was seen once. The V and J genes are TRBV27 and TRBJ2-3; 9 nucleotides match TRBD2. Germline loops: CDR1 MNHEY, CDR2 SMNVEV (reference sequence). The CDR3 runs to 17 residues. V lost 0 bases to trimming and J lost 3 bases; unmatched junction nucleotides: 7. The CDR3 is CASSLSLAGGATDTQYF. The CDR3 nucleotides are TGTGCCAGCAGTTTATCTCTGGCGGGAGGGGCGACAGATACGCAGTATTTT.

The genes are TRBV19 and TRBJ2-1, with D uncertain. In germline, CDR1 is LNHDA, CDR2 SQIVND (reference sequence). V lost 3 bases, J lost 8 bases, and 8 bases lay in between. CDR3 length: 12 residues. CDR3 amino acids: CASSIGLYEQFF. Here the CDR3 DNA reads TGTGCCAGTAGTATCGGTCTGTATGAGCAGTTCTTC.

This chain uses TRBV5-6 with TRBJ1-1; no reliable D call. Germline V gene sequence: CDR1 SGHDT, CDR2 YYEEEE. The CDR3 contains 13 residues. V lost 2 bases and J 6 bases, leaving 11 bases between the germline ends. In DNA form, the CDR3 reads TGTGCCAGCAGCTTCGTAACAGATGCTGAAGCTTTCTTT. This encodes CASSFVTDAEAFF.

The CDR3 protein is CAWSDPTDNHEQYF. The CDR3 DNA follows: TGTGCCTGGAGTGACCCGACAGACAACCACGAGCAGTACTTC. The chain uses TRBV30 and TRBJ2-7; tentative D call: TRBD1 (5 bases). V lost 1 base to trimming and J lost 5 bases, with 15 bases between them. This CDR3 has 14 amino acids. The germline CDR1 and CDR2 sequences are GTSNPN and SVGIG (reference sequence).

Here the CDR3 DNA reads TGTGCCAGCAGCCAACTCTGGAGCGAGTATGGTACTACGCCGGCGAACACCGGGGAGCTGTTTTTT. Its protein product is CASSQLWSEYGTTPANTGELFF. The V call is TRBV4-2, the J call TRBJ2-2, with D hard to call. This CDR3 has 22 amino acids. Germline values: CDR1 LGHNA, CDR2 YNFKEQ. With 2 bases removed from V and 0 bases from J, the gap between germline ends came to 28 bases.

The chain links TRBV15 to TRBJ2-5, with 7 bases fitting TRBD2. This CDR3 spans 16 amino acids. The V and J ends lost 1 base and 1 base, in that order; junction bases with no gene match: 6. Germline V gives CDR1 LNHNV, CDR2 YYDKDF (reference sequence). The CDR3 sequence is CATSRGGGRPQETQYF. Here the CDR3 DNA reads TGTGCCACCAGCAGAGGGGGGGGGAGACCCCAAGAGACCCAGTACTTC.

This clone was found once. The J gene is TRBJ2-3, the V gene TRBV21-1; the table's D gene call, TRBD1, was not cross checked with the DNA. TRBV21-1 is termed a pseudogene. CDR3 length: 15 amino acids. Written as DNA, the CDR3 is TGTGCCAGCAGCAAAAGACAGGGCCTCACAGATACGCAGTATTTT. Translated, it gives CASSKRQGLTDTQYF.

The chain couples TRBV9 to TRBJ2-1; TRBD1 might be the D (6 bases). The CDR3 runs to 15 residues. V was shortened by 0 bases and J by 6 bases, with 13 bases between the two germline ends. From germline, CDR1 is SGDLS and CDR2 YYNGEE. The DNA for the CDR3 is TGTGCCAGCAGCGTAGGGCATATGGGGGCCAATGAGCAGTTCTTC. This encodes CASSVGHMGANEQFF.

The V gene is TRBV5-6, the J gene TRBJ2-7; D unclear. V lost 2 bases to trimming and J lost 5 bases, with 14 bases between them. CDR3 size: 14 residues. Germline V gene data show CDR1 as SGHDT and CDR2 as YYEEEE. The CDR3 reads CASSLLSLPNEQYF. The CDR3 region has the DNA TGTGCCAGCAGCTTACTTTCTCTCCCCAACGAGCAGTACTTC.

This clone was picked up a small number of times. The CDR3 DNA reads as TGTGCCAGCAGACCGGCAGGGGGGTTAGTGAACACTGAAGCTTTCTTT. It codes for CASRPAGGLVNTEAFF. The chain recombines TRBV9 with TRBJ1-1; TRBD1 agrees at 7 bases. The germline CDR1 and CDR2 sequences are SGDLS and YYNGEE. Unmatched junction bases numbered 10, after V lost 5 bases and J lost 0 bases. The CDR3 is 16 residues long.

CDR3 sequence (DNA): TGTGCCAGCAGTTTAGATGGGAGCCTCCCGACTCAGTATTTT. Translated: CASSLDGSLPTQYF. The chain is built from TRBV27 and TRBJ2-3, with D maybe TRBD2 (5 bases). The ends were cut back, 2 bases at V and 12 bases at J, with 18 bases in the middle. The CDR3 contains 14 residues. Germline CDR1 and CDR2: MNHEY and SMNVEV (reference sequence).

The chain has TRBV14 and TRBJ2-7; 10 nucleotides align to TRBD2. Trimming removed 1 base from V and 3 bases from J; junction bases left unmatched: 6. The CDR3 loop spans 16 amino acids. CDR1 and CDR2 from the germline V gene are SGHDN and FVKESK. CDR3 protein: CASSQVPGLAIYEQYF. CDR3 DNA sequence: TGTGCCAGCAGCCAAGTCCCGGGACTAGCGATCTACGAGCAGTACTTC.

This rearrangement joins TRBV28 to TRBJ1-5; tentatively, D is TRBD1 (6 bases). The germline CDR1 and CDR2 sequences are MDHEN and SYDVKM. Trimming cost V 2 bases and J 5 bases, with 10 bases left between them. CDR3 length: 14 residues. CDR3 sequence (DNA): TGTGCCAGCAGTTTAGAGGGGGAGCATCAGCCCCAGCATTTT. It translates to CASSLEGEHQPQHF.

The V call is TRBV11-3, the J call TRBJ2-1; 8 positions agree with TRBD1. V lost 0 bases to trimming and J lost 4 bases; unmatched junction nucleotides: 5. Germline V gene lookup returns CDR1 SGHNT and CDR2 YENEEA. This CDR3 comprises 16 residues. CDR3 loop: CASSLDGQGAYNEQFF. CDR3 sequence (DNA): TGTGCCAGCAGCTTAGATGGGCAGGGGGCTTACAATGAGCAGTTCTTC.

The gene calls are TRBV7-9 and TRBJ1-5, with 9 nucleotides matching TRBD1. Germline V gene lookup returns CDR1 SEHNR and CDR2 FQNEAQ (reference sequence). With 5 bases clipped from V and 3 bases from J, the junction kept 2 bases outside the gene matches. The CDR3 extends over 14 amino acids. The DNA of the CDR3 is TGTGCCAGCAGCCGACAGGGGGTCAATCAGCCCCAGCATTTT. Translated, it gives CASSRQGVNQPQHF.

The J gene is TRBJ1-2, the V gene TRBV29-1, with 7 bases that match TRBD1. The CDR3 has 13 residues. Germline lookup yields CDR1 SQVTM and CDR2 ANQGSEA. V lost 7 bases, J lost 4 bases, and 9 bases stayed unmatched. The CDR3 reads CSAHGQEGYGYTF. The CDR3 nucleotides are TGCAGCGCCCACGGACAGGAAGGCTATGGCTACACCTTC.

The chain uses TRBV27 and TRBJ2-7; 7 positions agree with TRBD1. V dropped 6 bases and J dropped 5; count of bases not matched to a gene: 4. This CDR3 comprises 12 residues. Germline values: CDR1 MNHEY, CDR2 SMNVEV (reference sequence). CDR3 nucleotide sequence: TGTGCCAGCAGCATCGACAGGGACGAGCAGTACTTC. It translates to CASSIDRDEQYF.

This chain connects TRBV28 to TRBJ2-2, with unresolved D. Trimming left V 6 bases short and J 3 bases short, with 14 bases between. The germline V gene encodes CDR1 MDHEN and CDR2 SYDVKM. The CDR3 sequence is 15 residues long. The CDR3 DNA sequence: TGTGCCAGCAGCAGGTCGATAGATGACACCGGGGAGCTGTTTTTT. Translating it yields CASSRSIDDTGELFF. The whole variable domain, remainder taken from reference TRBV28 and TRBJ2-2, is DVKVTQSSRYLVKRTGEKVFLECVQDMDHENMFWYRQDPGLGLRLIYFSYDVKMKEKGDIPEGYSVSREKKERFSLILESASTNQTSMYLCASSRSIDDTGELFFGEGSRLTVL.

The rearrangement links TRBV6-5 to TRBJ2-1, with 12 positions matching TRBD2. This CDR3 is built from 16 residues. Germline V lookup: CDR1 MNHEY, CDR2 SVGAGI. J lost 9 bases, V lost 2 bases, and 8 bases had no gene match. The chain's CDR3 is CASSYHRTSGTGEQFF. For the CDR3, the DNA is TGTGCCAGCAGTTACCACAGGACTAGCGGGACTGGTGAGCAGTTCTTC.

The gene calls are TRBV30 and TRBJ2-1; D is ambiguous. Trimming pared 1 base from V and 0 bases from J, leaving 13 bases between. There are 16 residues in the CDR3. Germline CDR1 GTSNPN, CDR2 SVGIG (reference sequence). CDR3 residues: CAWSDGGQGSYNEQFF. DNA of the CDR3: TGTGCCTGGAGTGATGGCGGCCAAGGCTCCTACAATGAGCAGTTCTTC.

This rearrangement joins TRBV27 to TRBJ2-7; the D gene is possibly TRBD2 (5 bases). This CDR3 comprises 14 residues. In germline, CDR1 is MNHEY, CDR2 SMNVEV (reference sequence). Trimming shortened V by 3 bases and J by 3 bases, and 12 bases separated the two germline ends. The CDR3 spells CASSFNSVSYEQYF. The CDR3 DNA reads TGTGCCAGCAGTTTCAATAGCGTCAGCTACGAGCAGTACTTC.

The rearrangement joins TRBV29-1 to TRBJ1-4; TRBD1 matches at 7 bases. This CDR3 spans 11 amino acids. CDR1 is SQVTM and CDR2 is ANQGSEA in the germline V gene. The junction had 6 bases not matched to a gene; V was cut back by 5 bases and J by 12 bases. The CDR3 loop reads CSVPLGQELFF. As DNA, the CDR3 is TGCAGCGTTCCCCTCGGACAGGAACTGTTTTTT.